The 13 T cell receptor beta chains below all came from one sample that was sequenced in a study of blood T cell repertoires in COVID-19. Assay: immunoSEQ multiplex PCR; the TCRdb copy retains only in-frame clones and omits some. The data contain 95,000 to 150,000 clones, around nine tenths of them singletons. The specimen sequenced was peripheral blood. These receptors were taken from a woman aged 50 to 60 with acute or convalescent COVID-19.

The V gene is TRBV7-2, the J gene TRBJ2-3, with 15 nucleotides matching TRBD2. Germline-derived CDR1 and CDR2 are SGHTA and FQGNSA. J was trimmed by 2 bases and V by 5 bases; bases with no gene match: 5. The CDR3 contains 17 residues. CDR3 loop: CASSLRTSGGVTDTQYF. In DNA form, the CDR3 reads TGTGCCAGCAGCCTTCGGACTAGCGGGGGGGTCACAGATACGCAGTATTTT.

The V call is TRBV7-9, the J call TRBJ1-4, with 7 bases lining up with TRBD1. With 5 bases clipped from V and 0 bases from J, the junction kept 6 bases outside the gene matches. Looked up from germline, CDR1 is SEHNR and CDR2 is FQNEAQ (reference sequence). This CDR3 has 16 amino acids. The CDR3 protein is CASSRGQAPTNEKLFF. DNA for the CDR3: TGTGCCAGCAGCCGTGGACAGGCCCCAACTAATGAAAAACTGTTTTTT. The entire variable domain, with the rest obtained from reference TRBV7-9 and TRBJ1-4, is as follows: DTGVSQNPRHKITKRGQNVTFRCDPISEHNRLYWYRQTLGQGPEFLTYFQNEAQLEKSRLLSDRFSAERPKGSFSTLEIQRTEQGDSAMYLCASSRGQAPTNEKLFFGSGTQLSVL.

CDR3 loop: CASSIDATGGTGNTIYF. CDR3 DNA sequence: TGTGCCAGTAGTATAGACGCGACAGGGGGTACTGGAAACACCATATATTTT. The chain joins TRBV19 to TRBJ1-3; TRBD1 agrees at 9 bases. The CDR3 has 17 amino acids. The germline V gene encodes CDR1 LNHDA and CDR2 SQIVND (reference sequence). J lost 2 bases, V lost 0 bases, and 5 bases had no gene match.

This clone was seen a single time. This CDR3 reads CASSYSAHRGYTF. The CDR3 bases are TGTGCCAGCAGTTACTCGGCCCACCGTGGCTACACCTTC. V is TRBV6-5 and J is TRBJ1-2; the D is unclear. The germline gives CDR1 MNHEY, CDR2 SVGAGI. Trimming shortened V by 0 bases and J by 7 bases, and 9 bases separated the two germline ends. The CDR3 consists of 13 residues.

The J gene is TRBJ1-2, the V gene TRBV7-2; 10 bases are shared with TRBD1. CDR1 is SGHTA and CDR2 is FQGNSA in the germline V gene. The V and J ends lost 5 bases and 7 bases, in that order; junction bases with no gene match: 7. The CDR3 has 14 residues. The CDR3 loop reads CASSRGTGAFGYTF. The CDR3 nucleotides read TGTGCCAGCAGCCGTGGGACAGGGGCTTTTGGCTACACCTTC.

The rearrangement joins TRBV2 to TRBJ2-5; 8 bases are a match to TRBD2. Germline CDR1 is SNHLY and CDR2 is FYNNEI. The CDR3 covers 14 residues. After removal of 6 bases from V and 0 bases from J, the junction contained 3 bases not matched to a gene. CDR3: CASSILADQETQYF. The CDR3 DNA sequence: TGTGCCAGCAGCATACTAGCGGACCAAGAGACCCAGTACTTC.

The chain combines TRBV6-2 or TRBV6-3 with TRBJ2-3; possible D gene TRBD2, 5 bases. This CDR3 contains 16 residues. CDR1 and CDR2 (germline): MNHEY, SVGEGT. The V gene lost 2 bases and the J gene lost 1 base, with 13 bases spanning the gap. In DNA, the CDR3 is TGTGCCAGCAGTTACCCTCGGGGTGGTGGCACAGATACGCAGTATTTT. This translates into CASSYPRGGGTDTQYF.

CDR3 sequence (DNA): TGCGCCAGCAGCCAAGATCGGTTACGAGACTACACCTTC. It codes for CASSQDRLRDYTF. The rearrangement joins TRBV4-3 to TRBJ1-2; D is unresolved. The V and J ends lost 0 bases and 10 bases respectively, with 12 bases between them. CDR1 LGHNA and CDR2 YSLEER come from the germline V gene. The CDR3 loop spans 13 amino acids.

V is TRBV3-1 (or the pseudogene TRBV3-2) and J is TRBJ2-3; the D gene is possibly TRBD2 (5 bases). Germline V gene data show CDR1 as LGHDT and CDR2 as YNNKEL (reference sequence). The CDR3 runs to 17 residues. With 3 bases removed from V and 6 bases from J, the gap between germline ends came to 22 bases. The CDR3 DNA is TGTGCCAGCAGCCAGAGGAGGATGGCCAAGGGTAAGGATACGCAGTATTTT. Protein product: CASSQRRMAKGKDTQYF.

The chain uses TRBV5-1 and TRBJ2-1, with 11 bases identical to TRBD2. Germline CDR1 and CDR2: SGHRS and YFSETQ. V was clipped by 1 base and J by 9 bases; unmatched bases: 6. This CDR3 is 15 amino acids long. The CDR3 loop is CASSLLAGGPVEQFF. The CDR3 region has the DNA TGCGCCAGCAGCTTGTTAGCGGGGGGGCCGGTTGAGCAGTTCTTC.

The chain carries TRBV19 and TRBJ1-2; unclear D gene. Trimming took 7 bases from V and 4 from J, leaving 13 bases between them. Germline V gene sequence: CDR1 LNHDA, CDR2 SQIVND (reference sequence). This CDR3 has 13 amino acids. CDR3 residues: CASKYWSGYGYTF. In DNA form, the CDR3 reads TGTGCCAGTAAGTACTGGTCTGGCTATGGCTACACCTTC.

The J gene is TRBJ2-5, the V gene TRBV6-5; D unresolved. V was trimmed by 0 bases and J by 5 bases, leaving 7 bases between them. The germline CDR1 and CDR2 sequences are MNHEY and SVGAGI. The CDR3 sequence is 13 residues long. The CDR3: CASSYSLRETQYF. CDR3 nucleotides: TGTGCCAGCAGTTACTCACTGCGGGAGACCCAGTACTTC.

The chain combines TRBV3-1 (or the pseudogene TRBV3-2) with TRBJ2-7, with TRBD2 matching over 7 bases. The V and J ends lost 0 bases and 3 bases, in that order; junction bases with no gene match: 5. CDR3 size: 15 residues. CDR1 LGHDT and CDR2 YNNKEL come from the germline V gene (reference sequence). CDR3 in amino acids: CASSQDMGGVYEQYF. In DNA form, the CDR3 reads TGTGCCAGCAGCCAAGATATGGGGGGGGTCTACGAGCAGTACTTC.